The clone carrying this T cell receptor (beta chain) has at least ten counts. Its antigen is as yet unknown. The data were taken from a study of tumor and adjacent non-tumor tissue in lung cancer. Overall study: On average, productive TCRbeta reads reached about 4.17 million per sample. Whole-study results and caveats: Patients with more diverse tumor TCRs had worse survival. In normal lung, the top 100 clones were significantly more dominant than in tumor.

This sample's RNA came from whole unsorted tissue. Distant lung tissue was collected more than 3 cm away from the tumor edge. Chemotherapy-naive patients with new lung cancer underwent thoracic surgery in China, August–November 2014. The library came from three nested PCR rounds adapted from ARM-PCR protocols. TCRdb called the multiplex PCR reads again in MiXCR, with one record for every CDR3 protein. The sample includes some 80,000 distinct CDR3 sequences, around 80% of them seen just once. The receptor's source is a man aged 65-85 years with non-small cell lung cancer. Sequencing was performed on distant non-tumor lung tissue.

Written as DNA, the CDR3 is TGTGCCAGCAGTTCTCGAGCGGGGGGAGGCACAGATACGCAGTATTTT. Encoded protein: CASSSRAGGGTDTQYF. The rearrangement uses TRBV6-5 and TRBJ2-3; 9 bases are a match to TRBD2. Per the germline V gene, CDR1 is MNHEY and CDR2 is SVGAGI. Trimming removed 4 bases from V and 1 base from J; junction bases left unmatched: 6. This CDR3 region has 16 residues.